This T cell receptor (beta chain) was documented in a study of blood T cell repertoires in COVID-19. The wider study: COVID-19 samples collected from the United States, Italy and Spain covered acute and convalescent phases. PBMCs, B-cell-depleted T cells, or T cells were the source of the cDNA or gDNA that made up the material.

In the authors' methods: Reference gene primer amplification gave nucleated cell count estimates. Sequenced by immunoSEQ multiplex PCR; TCRdb stores in-frame clones only, minus some. V, J and clone size were drawn from that table, and D and trimming were deduced from the DNA. This sample has about 130,000 clones, with roughly four fifths found just once. The CDR3 runs 14 residues. V was pared by 2 bases and J by 1 base, with 11 bases between. Germline V lookup: CDR1 GTSNPN, CDR2 SVGIG (reference sequence). This clone was observed a single time. The clonotype comes from a woman in her sixties or seventies with acute or convalescent COVID-19. This chain connects TRBV30 to TRBJ1-1; D is unclear. Sequenced input: peripheral blood. DNA of the CDR3: TGTGCCTGGAGTTTTAAGGCGGGGAACACTGAAGCTTTCTTT. This encodes CAWSFKAGNTEAFF.